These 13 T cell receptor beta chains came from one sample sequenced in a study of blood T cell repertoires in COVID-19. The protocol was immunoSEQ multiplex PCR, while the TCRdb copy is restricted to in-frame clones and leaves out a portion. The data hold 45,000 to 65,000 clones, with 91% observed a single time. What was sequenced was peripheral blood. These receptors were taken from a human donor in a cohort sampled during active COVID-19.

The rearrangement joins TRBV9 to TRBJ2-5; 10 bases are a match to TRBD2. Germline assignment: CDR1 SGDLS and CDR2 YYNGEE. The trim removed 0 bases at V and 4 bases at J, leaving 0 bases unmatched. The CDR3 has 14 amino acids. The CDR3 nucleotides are TGTGCCAGCAGCGTAGGACTAGCGGGAGAGACCCAGTACTTC. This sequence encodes CASSVGLAGETQYF.

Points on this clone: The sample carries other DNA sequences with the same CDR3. The CDR3 region is CASSGTGSTDTQYF. The CDR3 nucleotides read TGTGCCAGCAGTGGAACAGGGAGCACAGATACGCAGTATTTT. This chain links TRBV7-9 with TRBJ2-3; perhaps TRBD1 as D (6 bases). Germline CDR1 SEHNR, CDR2 FQNEAQ (reference sequence). V dropped 6 bases and J dropped 0 bases, with 10 bases sitting between them. This CDR3 comprises 14 residues.

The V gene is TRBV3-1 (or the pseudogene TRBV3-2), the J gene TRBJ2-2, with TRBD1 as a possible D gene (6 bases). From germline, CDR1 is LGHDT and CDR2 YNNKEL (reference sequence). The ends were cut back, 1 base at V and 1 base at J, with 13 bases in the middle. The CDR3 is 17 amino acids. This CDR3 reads CASSQGMGQRNTGELFF. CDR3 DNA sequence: TGTGCCAGCAGCCAAGGGATGGGACAAAGGAACACCGGGGAGCTGTTTTTT.

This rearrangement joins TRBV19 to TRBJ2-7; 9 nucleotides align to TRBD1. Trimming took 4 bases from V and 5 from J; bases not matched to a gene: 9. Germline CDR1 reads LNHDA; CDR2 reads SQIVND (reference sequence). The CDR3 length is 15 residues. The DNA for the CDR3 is TGTGCCAGTAGTACCGTGACAGGGGGAGGCCACGAGCAGTACTTC. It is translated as CASSTVTGGGHEQYF.

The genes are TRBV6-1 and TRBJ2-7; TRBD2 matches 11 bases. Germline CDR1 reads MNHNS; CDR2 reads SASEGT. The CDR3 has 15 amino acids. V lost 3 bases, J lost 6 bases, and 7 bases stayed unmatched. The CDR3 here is CASSDSLAGGFEQYF. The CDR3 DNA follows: TGTGCCAGCAGTGATTCGCTAGCGGGGGGTTTCGAGCAGTACTTC.

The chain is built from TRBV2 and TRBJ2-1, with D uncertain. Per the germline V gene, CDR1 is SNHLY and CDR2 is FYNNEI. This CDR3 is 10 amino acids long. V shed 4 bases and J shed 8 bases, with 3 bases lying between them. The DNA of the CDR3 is TGTGCCAGCAGTGCATATGAGCAGTTCTTC. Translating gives CASSAYEQFF.

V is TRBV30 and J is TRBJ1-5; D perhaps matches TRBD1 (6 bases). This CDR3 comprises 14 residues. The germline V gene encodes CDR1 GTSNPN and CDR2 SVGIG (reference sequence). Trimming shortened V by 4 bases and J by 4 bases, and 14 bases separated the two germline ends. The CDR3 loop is CAWTGNRANQPQHF. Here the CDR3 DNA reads TGTGCCTGGACTGGTAACAGGGCTAATCAGCCCCAGCATTTT.

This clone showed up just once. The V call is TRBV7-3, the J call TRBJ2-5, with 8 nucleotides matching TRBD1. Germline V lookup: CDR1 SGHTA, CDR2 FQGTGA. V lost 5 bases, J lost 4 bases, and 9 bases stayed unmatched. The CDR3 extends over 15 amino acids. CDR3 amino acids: CASSPRTGNGETQYF. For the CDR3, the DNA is TGTGCCAGCAGCCCTCGGACAGGGAATGGAGAGACCCAGTACTTC. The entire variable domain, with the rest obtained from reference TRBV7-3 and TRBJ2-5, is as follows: GAGVSQTPSNKVTEKGKYVELRCDPISGHTALYWYRQSLGQGPEFLIYFQGTGAADDSGLPNDRFFAVRPEGSVSTLKIQRTERGDSAVYLCASSPRTGNGETQYFGPGTRLLVL.

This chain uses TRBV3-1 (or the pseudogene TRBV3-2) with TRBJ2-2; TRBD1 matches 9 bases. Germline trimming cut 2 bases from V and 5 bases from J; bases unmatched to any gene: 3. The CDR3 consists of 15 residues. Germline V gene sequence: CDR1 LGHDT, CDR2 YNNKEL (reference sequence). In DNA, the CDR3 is TGTGCCAGCAGCCAACCCGGGACAGGGACCGGGGAGCTGTTTTTT. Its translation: CASSQPGTGTGELFF.

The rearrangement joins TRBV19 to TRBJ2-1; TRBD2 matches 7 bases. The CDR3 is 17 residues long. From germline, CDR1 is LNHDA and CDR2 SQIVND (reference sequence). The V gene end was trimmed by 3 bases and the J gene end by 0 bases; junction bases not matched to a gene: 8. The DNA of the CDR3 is TGTGCCAGTAGTATTGGGACGGGAGGAAGCTCCTACAATGAGCAGTTCTTC. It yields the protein CASSIGTGGSSYNEQFF.

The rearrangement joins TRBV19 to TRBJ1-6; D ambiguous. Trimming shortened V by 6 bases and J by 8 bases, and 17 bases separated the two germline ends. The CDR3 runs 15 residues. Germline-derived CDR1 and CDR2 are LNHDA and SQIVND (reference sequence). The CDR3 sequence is CASRPDGVRDSPLHF. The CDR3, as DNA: TGTGCCAGTAGGCCAGACGGGGTTAGGGATTCACCCCTCCACTTT.

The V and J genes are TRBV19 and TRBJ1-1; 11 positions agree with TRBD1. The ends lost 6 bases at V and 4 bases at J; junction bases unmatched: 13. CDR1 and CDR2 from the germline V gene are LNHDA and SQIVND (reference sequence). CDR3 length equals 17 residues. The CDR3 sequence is CASRALDRGREGTEAFF. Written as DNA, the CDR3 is TGTGCCAGTAGGGCTTTGGACAGGGGGCGCGAGGGCACTGAAGCTTTCTTT.

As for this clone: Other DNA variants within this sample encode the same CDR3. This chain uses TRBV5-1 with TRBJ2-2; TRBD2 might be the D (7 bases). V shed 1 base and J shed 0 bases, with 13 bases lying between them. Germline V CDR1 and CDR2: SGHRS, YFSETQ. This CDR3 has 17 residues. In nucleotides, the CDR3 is TGCGCCAGCAGCTTGCGAGGGGGGGGGTCGAACACCGGGGAGCTGTTTTTT. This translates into CASSLRGGGSNTGELFF.